This T cell receptor (beta chain) was captured in a study of cytomegalovirus exposure and HLA in healthy donors. PCR employed 60 Vbeta and 13 Jbeta primers. The data were produced by immunoSEQ multiplex PCR, yet TCRdb's version contains in-frame clones alone and is incomplete. This sample has approximately 210,000 clones, with 82% found just once. This CDR3 comprises 13 residues. The germline CDR1 and CDR2 sequences are SGHDN and FVKESK. V was cut by 4 bases and J by 3 bases, with 10 bases left in between. The rearrangement uses TRBV14 and TRBJ2-7; D not certain. The sequence was obtained from a man aged 40-50 years in good health and CMV-seropositive. Sample: PBMCs. The CDR3: CASSRNYVYEQYF. In DNA, the CDR3 is TGTGCCAGCAGCCGGAACTATGTCTACGAGCAGTACTTC.